This T cell receptor (beta chain) stems from a study of CD8 T cells in ankylosing spondylitis (dated 2017 in TCRdb). About the study as a whole: The study set out to find disease-linked TCR variants by profiling T cell receptor beta repertoires in ankylosing spondylitis patients and healthy donors. In total, the full study cohort was made up of 85 to 140 healthy donors and some 26 ankylosing spondylitis patients. Peripheral blood was sampled, and synovial fluid was also collected from ankylosing spondylitis patients. What the work shows at the level of the full study, not this receptor alone: Blood from ankylosing spondylitis patients appeared to be characterized by a TCR beta motif composed of eight highly homologous amino acid variants. Significant enrichment of the disease-linked clones was reported in matched synovial fluid samples from ankylosing spondylitis patients. The disease-linked clones showed a CD8+ phenotype and occurred at relatively low frequencies in peripheral blood. Some TCR beta motif variants had previously been reported in synovial fluid and blood of reactive arthritis patients, which suggested common disease-initiation mechanisms.

Synovial fluid samples and blood samples obtained from the same ankylosing spondylitis patients were matched. Sequencer: Illumina HiSeq 2500. Quantitative 5'-RACE with molecular barcodes was used to prepare TCR beta libraries. Per the original workflow: Disease-linked TCR variants were identified with a new computational method built on a probabilistic model of VDJ rearrangement. TCRdb trimmed the raw reads at Q25, called clones with MiXCR and kept productive beta chains. Identical CDR3 protein sequences are pooled into one entry, listed with their most common genes and DNA. These V and J calls derive from TCRdb rather than the authors' analysis. The sample table records some 130,000 distinct CDR3 sequences; about 8% of these occur just once. Less than 7.5% of the sample belongs to the ten largest clones. In regard to this clonotype: No cognate antigen has been identified for it. Base qualities are not provided; no much larger clone lies one nucleotide away.

From its cysteine to its phenylalanine, the CDR3 spans 12 amino acids. Of all the DNA, just the CDR3 is kept, 36 bases in frame from base 1. As encoded in the germline V gene, CDR1 is MDHEN while CDR2 is SYDVKM. V is shortened by 2 bases, J by 7 bases, and the region joining them spans 7 bases. Sequenced sample: synovial fluid, either unsorted or a sorted T cell fraction (not recorded which). This clonotype was obtained from a male donor with ankylosing spondylitis. Here the chain combines TRBV28 and TRBJ2-3; no confident D gene assignment can be made. The CDR3 reads as follows: CASSLVRYTQYF. The nucleotide sequence reads as follows: TGTGCCAGCAGTTTAGTCCGGTATACGCAGTATTTT.